These 3 T cell receptor beta chains share one sample of origin, sequenced in a study of shared clonotypes between healthy human individuals. The repertoire was sequenced with immunoSEQ multiplex PCR; TCRdb's copy has only in-frame clones and lacks some. The sample holds more than 200,000 clones, 50% to 75% seen once. Material: memory CD4+ T cells sorted from blood. Subset given: CD45RA-negative fraction. The receptors were gathered from a young man in good health.

Remarks on this clone: This may be a read error: a much more frequent sequence differs by one nucleotide. This chain links TRBV11-3 with TRBJ2-2; D ambiguous. This CDR3 is 13 amino acids long. V lost 5 bases to trimming and J lost 0 bases, with 4 bases between them. CDR1 SGHNT and CDR2 YENEEA come from the germline V gene. The DNA for the CDR3 is TGTGCCAGCAGCATCCCGAACACCGGGGAGCTGTTTTTT. It translates to CASSIPNTGELFF.

This clone was seen only a few times. CDR3 residues: CAISESRTVNYGYTF. The CDR3 bases are TGTGCCATCAGTGAGTCAAGGACGGTTAACTATGGCTACACCTTC. J is TRBJ1-2 and V is TRBV10-3; no firm D call. Germline V gives CDR1 ENHRY, CDR2 SYGVKD. The CDR3 length is 15 residues. Trimming removed 0 bases from V and 1 base from J, with 9 bases in between.

V gene TRBV6-5 combines with J gene TRBJ1-1, with D possibly matching TRBD1 (5 bases). Trimming took off 6 bases at V and 11 bases at J, with 19 bases between the two ends. Per germline, CDR1 MNHEY and CDR2 SVGAGI. This CDR3 comprises 13 residues. CDR3 sequence: CASSPIDRGNAFF. The CDR3 DNA follows: TGTGCCAGCAGCCCCATCGACAGAGGTAACGCTTTCTTT.